The 20 T cell receptor beta chains in this list originate from one sample, sequenced in a study of blood T cells in healthy people across ages. A J-beta primer mix and a sample-barcoded 5' primer were used in a second PCR of roughly 6 to 11 cycles. In TCRdb, the 5' RACE reads were re-called with MiXCR into one record per CDR3 protein. The sample shows about 1,800,000 distinct CDR3 sequences, about 28% of them seen only once. Sequencing input: blood. Every receptor here comes from a woman in her 30s in good health.

The V gene is TRBV20-1, the J gene TRBJ1-6; D gene ambiguous. The CDR3 contains 15 residues. The germline V gene encodes CDR1 DFQATT and CDR2 SNEGSKA (reference sequence). The V end was cut by 1 base, the J end by 6 bases, with 13 bases between. This chain's CDR3 is CSARVGQAGNSPLHF. The CDR3, as DNA: TGCAGTGCTAGAGTAGGCCAGGCGGGTAATTCACCCCTCCACTTT.

The CDR3 protein is CSVDNNEQFF. The CDR3 region has the DNA TGCAGCGTTGACAACAATGAGCAGTTCTTC. The chain joins TRBV29-1 to TRBJ2-1; D gene ambiguous. With 3 bases removed from V and 5 bases from J, the gap between germline ends came to 2 bases. Germline CDR1 and CDR2: SQVTM and ANQGSEA. This CDR3 is built from 10 residues.

In this sample, this clonotype turned up many times. The chain joins TRBV5-1 to TRBJ2-1; a possible D gene is TRBD1 (6 bases). Germline loops: CDR1 SGHRS, CDR2 YFSETQ. V was pared by 5 bases and J by 10 bases, with 13 bases between. The CDR3 totals 12 residues. This CDR3 is CASSIQGSEQFF. The CDR3 DNA reads TGCGCCAGCAGTATTCAGGGGAGCGAGCAGTTCTTC. Drawing the rest from reference TRBV5-1 and TRBJ2-1, the complete variable domain is KAGVTQTPRYLIKTRGQQVTLSCSPISGHRSVSWYQQTPGQGLQFLFEYFSETQRNKGNFPGRFSGRQFSNSRSEMNVSTLELGDSALYLCASSIQGSEQFFGPGTRLTVL.

This chain uses TRBV7-2 with TRBJ2-7, with 11 nucleotides matching TRBD2. The CDR3 has 15 amino acids. Per the germline V gene, CDR1 is SGHTA and CDR2 is FQGNSA. Trimming removed 4 bases from V and 2 bases from J; junction bases left unmatched: 4. The CDR3 coding sequence is TGTGCCAGCAGCTCTATAGCGGGAGGGCCCTACGAGCAGTACTTC. It yields the protein CASSSIAGGPYEQYF.

With respect to this clonotype: At one end the junction does not follow the germline gene, possibly because of a read error. The chain has TRBV9 and TRBJ2-7; a possible D gene is TRBD2 (6 bases). Germline CDR1 SGDLS, CDR2 YYNGEE. The CDR3 consists of 18 residues. CDR3 amino acids: CANSVDSRGSGGSYEQYF. Here the CDR3 DNA reads TGTGCCAACAGCGTAGACTCACGAGGATCCGGGGGCTCCTACGAGCAGTACTTC.

This clonotype was counted only a few times. This rearrangement joins TRBV19 to TRBJ2-7; D is possibly TRBD2 (7 bases). V shed 5 bases and J shed 3 bases, with 14 bases lying between them. The CDR3 sequence is 14 residues long. CDR1 and CDR2 from the germline V gene are LNHDA and SQIVND (reference sequence). CDR3 region: CASSLQRGGYEQYF. CDR3 in DNA: TGTGCCAGTAGTCTCCAGAGGGGGGGCTACGAGCAGTACTTC.

CDR3 residues: CASSFLVVYEQFF. In DNA form, the CDR3 reads TGTGCCAGCAGTTTCCTAGTCGTCTATGAGCAGTTCTTC. This chain joins TRBV12-3 or TRBV12-4 and TRBJ2-1; unclear D gene. The CDR3 runs 13 residues. V was clipped by 3 bases and J by 8 bases, with 11 bases between them.

The chain uses TRBV9 and TRBJ2-1; D gene uncertain. Between the trimmed V and J ends, which lost 0 bases and 15 bases, there was a span of 19 bases. This CDR3 comprises 14 residues. Germline CDR1 and CDR2: SGDLS and YYNGEE. DNA for the CDR3: TGTGCCAGCAGCGTAGACTCCCGCTACAATGATCGGTTCTTC. Encoded protein: CASSVDSRYNDRFF.

The V call is TRBV18, the J call TRBJ2-3, with 9 bases aligning to TRBD2. Per germline, CDR1 KGHSH and CDR2 LQKENI. V lost 2 bases to trimming and J lost 1 base; unmatched junction nucleotides: 4. This CDR3 region has 16 residues. CDR3 sequence: CASSPERGEGTDTQYF. The CDR3 DNA reads as TGTGCCAGCTCACCAGAGCGGGGGGAAGGCACAGATACGCAGTATTTT.

This clonotype occurred a few times. The genes are TRBV20-1 and TRBJ2-5, with 10 bases that match TRBD1. This CDR3 spans 13 amino acids. The ends lost 6 bases at V and 5 bases at J; junction bases unmatched: 6. Germline CDR1 DFQATT, CDR2 SNEGSKA (reference sequence). The CDR3, as DNA: TGCAGTGCCTTGGGGACAGGGGAGGAGACCCAGTACTTC. Residues: CSALGTGEETQYF.

The chain has TRBV6-5 and TRBJ2-3, with 7 nucleotides matching TRBD1. Germline CDR1 and CDR2: MNHEY and SVGAGI. The CDR3 runs to 17 residues. Germline trimming cut 5 bases from V and 1 base from J; bases unmatched to any gene: 12. The CDR3 loop reads CASSTHDRALGTDTQYF. Here the CDR3 DNA reads TGTGCCAGCAGTACTCATGACAGGGCTTTGGGCACAGATACGCAGTATTTT.

The chain employs TRBV10-1 and TRBJ2-3, with 8 positions matching TRBD2. The length of the CDR3 is 17 residues. The V gene end was trimmed by 0 bases and the J gene end by 1 base; junction bases not matched to a gene: 6. Looked up from germline, CDR1 is WNHNN and CDR2 is SYGVQD (reference sequence). Here the CDR3 DNA reads TGCGCCAGCAGTGAGTCGGGGGCGGGAGGTCGCACAGATACGCAGTATTTT. Protein product: CASSESGAGGRTDTQYF.

This clonotype was detected only a few times. This chain joins TRBV7-9 and TRBJ2-3; D is uncertain. The germline gives CDR1 SEHNR, CDR2 FQNEAQ (reference sequence). Trimming stripped 2 bases from V and 2 bases from J, with 11 bases between. The CDR3 is made up of 15 amino acids. The CDR3 nucleotides read TGTGCCAGCAGCTTATGGGCGGATAACACAGATACGCAGTATTTT. Its protein product is CASSLWADNTDTQYF.

This clonotype occurred many times. The chain recombines TRBV21-1 with TRBJ2-5; the DNA was not used to check the table's D call, TRBD1. TRBV21-1 is a pseudogene locus. The CDR3 totals 16 residues. The CDR3 region has the DNA TGTGCCAGCAGCAAAGCGCTGGACAGGGTTCGGGAGACCCAGTACTTC. This gives the protein CASSKALDRVRETQYF.

The chain employs TRBV12-3 or TRBV12-4 and TRBJ1-4; no clear D. The V gene lost 6 bases and the J gene lost 0 bases, with 8 bases spanning the gap. This CDR3 is 14 amino acids long. Here the CDR3 reads CASRTDATNEKLFF. In DNA, the CDR3 is TGTGCCAGCAGAACGGACGCAACTAATGAAAAACTGTTTTTT.

Ten or more counts support this clonotype. The chain employs TRBV20-1 and TRBJ2-7, with D possibly being TRBD1 (5 bases). V was cut by 2 bases and J by 1 base, with 12 bases left in between. Germline-derived CDR1 and CDR2 are DFQATT and SNEGSKA (reference sequence). The CDR3 has 14 residues. CDR3 nucleotide sequence: TGCAGTGCTAGAATAGACAGCTTATCCTACGAGCAGTACTTC. It codes for CSARIDSLSYEQYF.

This chain connects TRBV20-1 to TRBJ2-3, with a possible D match to TRBD2 (6 bases). V lost 1 base, J lost 1 base, and 9 bases lay in between. The CDR3 has 14 residues. Germline CDR1 DFQATT, CDR2 SNEGSKA (reference sequence). CDR3 sequence: CSARAKRGTDTQYF. Here the CDR3 DNA reads TGCAGTGCTAGAGCCAAGCGGGGCACAGATACGCAGTATTTT.

The genes are TRBV12-3 or TRBV12-4 and TRBJ2-7; D not certain. V lost 5 bases, J lost 2 bases, and 13 bases lay in between. This CDR3 has 14 amino acids. The CDR3 here is CASSPRFGPYEQYF. CDR3 DNA sequence: TGTGCCAGCAGTCCTCGTTTTGGGCCCTACGAGCAGTACTTC.

The chain recombines TRBV5-1 with TRBJ2-5; 8 bases are shared with TRBD1. From germline, CDR1 is SGHRS and CDR2 YFSETQ. With V trimmed by 4 bases and J by 5 bases, 10 bases remained unmatched. The CDR3 is 15 amino acids. CDR3 coding DNA: TGCGCCAGCAGCATGGTTCAGGGGGCGGAGGAGACCCAGTACTTC. Its translation is CASSMVQGAEETQYF.

With regard to this clonotype: No conserved phenylalanine or tryptophan ends this CDR3, so it is likely a read error. The V call is TRBV12-3 or TRBV12-4, the J call TRBJ2-3; TRBD2 matches 10 bases. The CDR3 has 14 amino acids. The CDR3 DNA follows: TGTGCCAGCACCCCTAGCGGGGGCACGGATACGCAGTATTAT. Its protein is CASTPSGGTDTQYY.